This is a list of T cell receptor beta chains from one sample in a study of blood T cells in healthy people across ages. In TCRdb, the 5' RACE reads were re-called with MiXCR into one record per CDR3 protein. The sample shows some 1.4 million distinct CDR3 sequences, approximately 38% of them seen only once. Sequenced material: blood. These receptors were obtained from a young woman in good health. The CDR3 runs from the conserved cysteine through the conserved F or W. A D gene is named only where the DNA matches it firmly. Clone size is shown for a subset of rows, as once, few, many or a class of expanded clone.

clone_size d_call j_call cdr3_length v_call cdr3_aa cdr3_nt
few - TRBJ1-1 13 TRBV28 CASTYGQNTEAFF TGTGCCAGCACATACGGACAGAACACTGAAGCTTTCTTT
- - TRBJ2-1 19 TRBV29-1 CSVVGSIGRRSGPNNEQFF TGCAGCGTTGTGGGGTCGATTGGGCGCCGAAGCGGACCAAACAATGAGCAGTTCTTC
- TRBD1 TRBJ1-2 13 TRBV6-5 CASSPQTGAGYTF TGTGCCAGCAGTCCTCAGACAGGGGCTGGCTACACCTTC
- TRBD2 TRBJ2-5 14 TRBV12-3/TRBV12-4 CASSLGAGIETQYF TGTGCCAGCAGTTTAGGAGCGGGGATCGAGACCCAGTACTTC
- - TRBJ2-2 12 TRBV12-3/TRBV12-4 CASRESSGELFF TGTGCCAGCAGGGAATCTTCGGGGGAGCTGTTTTTT
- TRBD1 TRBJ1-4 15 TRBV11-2 CASSASDQRGTELFF TGTGCCAGCAGCGCGTCGGATCAACGGGGGACAGAACTGTTTTTT
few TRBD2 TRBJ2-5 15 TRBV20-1 CSARSPSGRGETQYF TGCAGTGCTAGGTCCCCTAGCGGGAGAGGAGAGACCCAGTACTTC
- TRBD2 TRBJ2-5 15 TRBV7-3 CASSSSGGTQETQYF TGTGCCAGCAGCTCTAGCGGGGGGACTCAAGAGACCCAGTACTTC
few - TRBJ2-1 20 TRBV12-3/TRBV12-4 CASRGQKELANPIHYNEQFF TGTGCCAGTAGAGGGCAAAAGGAACTAGCCAACCCGATACACTACAATGAGCAGTTCTTC
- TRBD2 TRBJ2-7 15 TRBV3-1 CASSYAGTSSYEQYF TGTGCCAGCAGCTACGCCGGGACTAGCAGCTACGAGCAGTACTTC
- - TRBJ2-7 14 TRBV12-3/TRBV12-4 CASSPPQSYNEQYF TGTGCCAGCAGTCCTCCACAGTCTTACAATGAGCAGTACTTC
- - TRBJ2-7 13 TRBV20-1 CSASGRGVYEQYF TGCAGTGCTAGTGGACGGGGAGTCTACGAGCAGTACTTC
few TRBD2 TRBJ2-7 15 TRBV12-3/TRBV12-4 CASSFGPGGSYEQYF TGTGCCAGCAGTTTTGGCCCGGGAGGCTCCTACGAGCAGTACTTC
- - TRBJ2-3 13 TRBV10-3 CAISESAEGPQYF TGTGCCATCAGTGAGTCGGCGGAGGGTCCGCAGTATTTT
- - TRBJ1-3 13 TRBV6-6 CASSDKGPNTIYF TGTGCCAGCAGTGACAAGGGTCCAAACACCATATATTTT
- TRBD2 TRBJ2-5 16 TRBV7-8 CASSLAETSGQETQYF TGTGCCAGCAGCTTAGCGGAGACTAGCGGGCAAGAGACCCAGTACTTC
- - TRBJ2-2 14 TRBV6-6 CASSYLLGAGELFF TGTGCCAGCAGTTACCTTCTGGGGGCTGGGGAGCTGTTTTTT
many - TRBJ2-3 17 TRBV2 CASSSRVPGRTTDTQYF TGTGCCAGCAGTTCAAGAGTACCGGGACGGACCACAGATACGCAGTATTTT
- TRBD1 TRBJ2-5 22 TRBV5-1 CASKLGRGPTVLIPDKEETQYF TGCGCCAGCAAGCTTGGCAGGGGGCCTACCGTCTTAATCCCCGATAAAGAAGAGACCCAGTACTTC
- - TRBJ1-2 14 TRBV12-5 CASGSGGGTYGYTF TGTGCTAGTGGTTCCGGAGGAGGGACTTATGGCTACACCTTC
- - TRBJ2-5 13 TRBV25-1 CASTGQPYNEQYF TGTGCCAGCACGGGACAACCATACAATGAGCAGTACTTC
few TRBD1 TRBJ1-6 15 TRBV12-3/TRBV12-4 CASSDRGLGNSPLHF TGTGCCAGCAGCGACAGGGGTTTAGGAAATTCACCCCTCCACTTT
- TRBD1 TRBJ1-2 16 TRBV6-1 CASTEINRGRGYGYTF TGTGCCAGCACTGAAATAAACAGGGGGCGTGGGTATGGCTACACCTTC
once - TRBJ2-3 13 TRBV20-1 CSGRPLAADTQYF TGCAGTGGCCGACCGCTGGCCGCAGATACGCAGTATTTT
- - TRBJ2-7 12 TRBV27 CASGLTEYEQYF TGTGCCAGCGGCCTGACAGAGTACGAGCAGTACTTC
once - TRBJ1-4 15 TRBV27 CASSSRGSTDEKLFF TGTGCCAGCAGTTCCAGAGGGTCAACTGATGAAAAACTGTTTTTT
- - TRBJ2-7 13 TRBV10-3 CATSGPAGSEQYF TGTGCCACCAGTGGGCCGGCAGGGAGTGAGCAGTACTTC
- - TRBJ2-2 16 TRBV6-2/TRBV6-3 CASSTTGEPYTGELFF TGTGCCAGCAGTACCACAGGAGAGCCCTACACCGGGGAGCTGTTTTTT
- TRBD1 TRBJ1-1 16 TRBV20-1 CSAPGTGGGMNTEAFF TGCAGTGCTCCAGGGACAGGGGGCGGCATGAACACTGAAGCTTTCTTT
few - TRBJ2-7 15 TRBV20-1 CSARRGTPPSNEQYF TGCAGTGCTAGACGAGGGACACCCCCTTCTAACGAGCAGTACTTC
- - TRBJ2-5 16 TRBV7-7 CASSLGLAATYNEQYF TGTGCCAGCAGCTTAGGGTTAGCGGCCACCTACAATGAGCAGTACTTC
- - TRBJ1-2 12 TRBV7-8 CASSWRLGGYTF TGTGCCAGCAGCTGGCGGCTCGGGGGCTACACCTTC